A selection of T cell receptor beta chains follows, all from one sample in a study of blood T cell repertoires in COVID-19. Here immunoSEQ multiplex PCR was the method, and the copy in TCRdb shows in-frame clones only, minus some. The sample shows 45,000 to 50,000 clones, around 83% of them seen only once. Material: peripheral blood. Receptors originate from a man in his fifties or sixties with active COVID-19. Both conserved end residues are part of each CDR3. A D gene is named only where the DNA matches it firmly. Clone size appears in some rows only: once, few, many, or a class for an expanded clone.

j_call,clone_size,d_call,v_call,cdr3_nt,cdr3_aa
TRBJ2-7,NA,TRBD1,TRBV5-3,TGTGCCAGAAGCTGGGCCGTGGACAGGGGCTACGAGCAGTACTTC,CARSWAVDRGYEQYF
TRBJ2-1,NA,TRBD2,TRBV2,TGTGCCAGCAGTGGTTCTACTAGCGGGGGGGCGAATGAGCAGTTCTTC,CASSGSTSGGANEQFF
TRBJ2-3,NA,TRBD2,TRBV7-6,TGTGCCAGCAGCTTAGGGACGCGGGGGGGCACAGATACGCAGTATTTT,CASSLGTRGGTDTQYF
TRBJ2-1,NA,NA,TRBV11-3,TGTGCCAGCAGCTTAAACAGTCACAATGAGCAGTTCTTC,CASSLNSHNEQFF
TRBJ2-1,once,NA,TRBV28,TGTGCCAGCAGCCCATTCTTTAGCTCCTACAATGAGCAGTTCTTC,CASSPFFSSYNEQFF
TRBJ1-1,NA,NA,TRBV7-3,TGTGCCAGCAGCTTAAGGGGAGTGTCCACTGAAGCTTTCTTT,CASSLRGVSTEAFF
TRBJ1-2,NA,TRBD1,TRBV30,TGTGCCTGGACTCCCGGGACAGGGGTTGACTATGGCTACACCTTC,CAWTPGTGVDYGYTF
TRBJ2-1,NA,TRBD2,TRBV5-3,TGTGCCTTCAAAACCGGGACTAGCGGGAGTTGCCCCTACAATGAGCAGTTCTTC,CAFKTGTSGSCPYNEQFF
TRBJ2-1,NA,TRBD2,TRBV28,TGTGCCAGCGCGCCTGGGGGGACTAGCGGTAATGAGCAGTTCTTC,CASAPGGTSGNEQFF
TRBJ1-1,NA,NA,TRBV19,TGTGCCAGTCACTTCGGTGGGAACACTGAAGCTTTCTTT,CASHFGGNTEAFF
TRBJ2-5,NA,TRBD2,TRBV6-6,TGTGCCAGCTGGGGGGGACTCGCGGGGGGGCCTGAGACCCAGTACTTC,CASWGGLAGGPETQYF
TRBJ2-7,NA,TRBD1,TRBV4-1,TGCGCCAGCAGCCAGGGCCGGGACAGAAACTACGAGCAGTACTTC,CASSQGRDRNYEQYF
TRBJ1-5,NA,NA,TRBV19,TGTGCCAGTAGTGGGCAGATTCATAGCAATCAGCCCCAGCATTTT,CASSGQIHSNQPQHF